This TCR beta chain originates from a study of CD8 T cells in Susac syndrome. Reverse transcription of roughly 0.5 to 1 ug RNA used random hexamers. TCRdb recomputed calls from the immunoSEQ multiplex PCR reads with MiXCR, one row per CDR3 protein. This table holds more than 150,000 distinct CDR3 sequences, roughly 95% found once. The length of the CDR3 is 16 residues. The germline V gene encodes CDR1 LGHNA and CDR2 YNFKEQ. V lost 1 base, J lost 1 base, and 4 bases stayed unmatched. The TCR comes from a human donor with Susac syndrome. The rearrangement joins TRBV4-2 to TRBJ2-3; TRBD1 aligns across 8 bases. The sample comprised CD4+ T cells from PBMCs. CDR3 DNA sequence: TGTGCCAGCAGCCAAGTTCCGGACAGGGGCACAGATACGCAGTATTTT. Protein product: CASSQVPDRGTDTQYF.